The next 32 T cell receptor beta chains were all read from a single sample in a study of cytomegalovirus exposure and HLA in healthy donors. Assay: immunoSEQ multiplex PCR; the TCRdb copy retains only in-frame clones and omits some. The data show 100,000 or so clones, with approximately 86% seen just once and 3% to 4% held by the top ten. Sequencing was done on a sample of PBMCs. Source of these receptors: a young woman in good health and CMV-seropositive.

The CDR3 reads CATKRGALNTEAFF. In nucleotides, the CDR3 is TGTGCCACCAAACGGGGGGCGCTTAACACTGAAGCTTTCTTT. This chain connects TRBV19 to TRBJ1-1, with a tentative D call TRBD1 (6 bases). The CDR3 has 14 amino acids. Trimming stripped 10 bases from V and 2 bases from J, with 17 bases between. Germline CDR1 and CDR2: LNHDA and SQIVND (reference sequence).

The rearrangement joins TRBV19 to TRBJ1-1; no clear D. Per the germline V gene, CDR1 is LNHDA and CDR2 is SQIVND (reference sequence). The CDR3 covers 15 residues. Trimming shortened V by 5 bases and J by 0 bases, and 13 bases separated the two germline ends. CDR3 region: CASSPSPVVNTEAFF. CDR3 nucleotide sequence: TGTGCCAGTAGTCCCTCCCCCGTCGTGAACACTGAAGCTTTCTTT.

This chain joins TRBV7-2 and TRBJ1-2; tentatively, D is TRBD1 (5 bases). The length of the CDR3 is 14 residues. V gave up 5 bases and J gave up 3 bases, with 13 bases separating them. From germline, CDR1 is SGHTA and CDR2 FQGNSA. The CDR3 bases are TGTGCCAGCAGCCCGGGGGGGGGACACTATGGCTACACCTTC. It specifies CASSPGGGHYGYTF.

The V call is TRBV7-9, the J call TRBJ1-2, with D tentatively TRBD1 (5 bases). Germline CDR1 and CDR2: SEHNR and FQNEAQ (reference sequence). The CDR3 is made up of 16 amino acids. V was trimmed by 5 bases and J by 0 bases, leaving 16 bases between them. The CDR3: CASSPQIDRTNYGYTF. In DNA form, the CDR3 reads TGTGCCAGCAGCCCCCAGATAGACAGAACTAACTATGGCTACACCTTC.

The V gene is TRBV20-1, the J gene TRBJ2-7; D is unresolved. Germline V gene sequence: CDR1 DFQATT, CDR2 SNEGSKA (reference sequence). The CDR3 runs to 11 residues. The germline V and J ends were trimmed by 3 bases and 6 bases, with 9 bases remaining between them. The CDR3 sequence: CSARINTEQYF. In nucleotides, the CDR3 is TGCAGTGCTAGGATTAACACCGAGCAGTACTTC.

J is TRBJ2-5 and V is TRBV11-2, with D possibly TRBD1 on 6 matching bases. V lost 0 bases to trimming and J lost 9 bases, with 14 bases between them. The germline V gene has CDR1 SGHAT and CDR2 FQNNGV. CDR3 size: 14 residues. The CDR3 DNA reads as TGTGCCAGCAGCTTAGATTCGGCAGGGGTGTCCCAGTACTTC. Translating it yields CASSLDSAGVSQYF.

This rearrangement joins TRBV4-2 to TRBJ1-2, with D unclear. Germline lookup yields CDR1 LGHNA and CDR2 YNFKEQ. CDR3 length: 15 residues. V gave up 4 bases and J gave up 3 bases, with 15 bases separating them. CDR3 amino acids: CASSRAVIRDYGYTF. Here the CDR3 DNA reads TGTGCCAGCAGCCGCGCCGTCATTAGAGACTATGGCTACACCTTC.

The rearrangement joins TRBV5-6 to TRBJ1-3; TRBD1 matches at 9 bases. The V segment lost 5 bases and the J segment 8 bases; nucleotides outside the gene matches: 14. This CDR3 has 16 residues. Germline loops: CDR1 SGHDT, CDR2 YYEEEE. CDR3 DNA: TGTGCCAGCAGACAGGACACCGGGACAGGGATGGACACCATATATTTT. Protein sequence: CASRQDTGTGMDTIYF. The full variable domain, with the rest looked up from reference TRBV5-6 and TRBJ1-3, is DAGVTQSPTHLIKTRGQQVTLRCSPKSGHDTVSWYQQALGQGPQFIFQYYEEEERQRGNFPDRFSGHQFPNYSSELNVNALLLGDSALYLCASRQDTGTGMDTIYFGEGSWLTVV.

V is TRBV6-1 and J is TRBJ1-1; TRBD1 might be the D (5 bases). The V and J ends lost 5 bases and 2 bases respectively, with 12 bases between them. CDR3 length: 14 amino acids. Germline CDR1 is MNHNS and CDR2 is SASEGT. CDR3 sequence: CASSTGNLNTEAFF. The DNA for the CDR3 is TGTGCCAGCAGTACAGGTAACCTCAACACTGAAGCTTTCTTT.

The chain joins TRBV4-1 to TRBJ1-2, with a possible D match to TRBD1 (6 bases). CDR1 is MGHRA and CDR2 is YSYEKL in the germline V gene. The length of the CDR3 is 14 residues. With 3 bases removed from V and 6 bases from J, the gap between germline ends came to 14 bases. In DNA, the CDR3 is TGCGCCAGCAGCCATGTCGGGGGGCCGGATGGCTACACCTTC. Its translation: CASSHVGGPDGYTF.

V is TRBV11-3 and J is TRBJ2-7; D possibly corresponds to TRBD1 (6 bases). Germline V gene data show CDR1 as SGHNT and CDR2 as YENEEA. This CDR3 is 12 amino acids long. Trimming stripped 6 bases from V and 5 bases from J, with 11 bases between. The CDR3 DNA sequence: TGTGCCAGCAGTCCTACAGGGCACGAGCAGTACTTC. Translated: CASSPTGHEQYF.

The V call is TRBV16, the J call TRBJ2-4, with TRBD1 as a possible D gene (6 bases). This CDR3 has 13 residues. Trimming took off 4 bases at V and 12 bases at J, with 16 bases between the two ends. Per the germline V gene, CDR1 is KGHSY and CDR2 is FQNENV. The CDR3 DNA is TGTGCCAGCAGCCGATCAGAAGGGGGTGGTCAGTACTTC. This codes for CASSRSEGGGQYF.

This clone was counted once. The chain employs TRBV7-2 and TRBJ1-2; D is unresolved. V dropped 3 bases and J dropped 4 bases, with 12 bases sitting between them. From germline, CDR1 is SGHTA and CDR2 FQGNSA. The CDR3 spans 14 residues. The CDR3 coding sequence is TGTGCCAGCAGCTTGATTGAAGAGAGCTATGGCTACACCTTC. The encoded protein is CASSLIEESYGYTF.

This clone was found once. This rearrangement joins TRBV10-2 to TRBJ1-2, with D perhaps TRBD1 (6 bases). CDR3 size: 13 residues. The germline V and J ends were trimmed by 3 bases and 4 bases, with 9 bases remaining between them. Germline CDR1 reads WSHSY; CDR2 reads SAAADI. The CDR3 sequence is CASSEGQIYGYTF. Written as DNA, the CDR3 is TGCGCCAGCAGTGAAGGACAGATCTATGGCTACACCTTC.

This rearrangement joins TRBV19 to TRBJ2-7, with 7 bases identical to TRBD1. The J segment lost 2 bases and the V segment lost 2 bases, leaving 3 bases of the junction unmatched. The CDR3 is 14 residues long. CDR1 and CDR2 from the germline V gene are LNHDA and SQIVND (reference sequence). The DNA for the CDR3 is TGTGCCAGTAGTATACGGGACAGAGCCTACGAGCAGTACTTC. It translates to CASSIRDRAYEQYF.

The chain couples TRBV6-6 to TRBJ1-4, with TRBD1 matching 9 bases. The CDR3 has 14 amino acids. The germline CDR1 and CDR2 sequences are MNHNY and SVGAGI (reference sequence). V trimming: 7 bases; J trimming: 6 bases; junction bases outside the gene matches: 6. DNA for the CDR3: TGTGCCAGCACCCAAGGACAGGGGTATGAAAAACTGTTTTTT. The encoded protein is CASTQGQGYEKLFF.

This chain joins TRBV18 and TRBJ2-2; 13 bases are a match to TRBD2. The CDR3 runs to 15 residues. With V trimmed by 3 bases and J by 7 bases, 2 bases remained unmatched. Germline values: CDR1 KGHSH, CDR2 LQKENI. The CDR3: CASSPTSGRHGELFF. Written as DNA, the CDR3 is TGTGCCAGCTCACCGACTAGCGGGAGGCACGGGGAGCTGTTTTTT.

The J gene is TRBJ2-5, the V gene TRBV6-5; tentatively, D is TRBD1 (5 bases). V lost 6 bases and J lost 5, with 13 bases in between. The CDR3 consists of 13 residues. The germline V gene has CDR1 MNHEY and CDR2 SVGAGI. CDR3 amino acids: CASSRKGWETQYF. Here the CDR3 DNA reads TGTGCCAGCAGCCGGAAGGGGTGGGAGACCCAGTACTTC.

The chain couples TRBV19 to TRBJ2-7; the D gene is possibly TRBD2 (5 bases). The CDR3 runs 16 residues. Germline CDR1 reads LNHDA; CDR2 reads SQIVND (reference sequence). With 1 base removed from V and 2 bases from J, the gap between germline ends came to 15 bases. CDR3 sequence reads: CASSIVGLTFTYEQYF. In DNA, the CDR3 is TGTGCCAGTAGTATAGTTGGACTTACTTTTACCTACGAGCAGTACTTC. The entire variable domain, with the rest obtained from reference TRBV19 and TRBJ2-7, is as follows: DGGITQSPKYLFRKEGQNVTLSCEQNLNHDAMYWYRQDPGQGLRLIYYSQIVNDFQKGDIAEGYSVSREKKESFPLTVTSAQKNPTAFYLCASSIVGLTFTYEQYFGPGTRLTVT.

The CDR3 DNA reads TGTGCTAGTGGTTTATTATCTGAGGCCGGGGAGCTGTTTTTT. This encodes CASGLLSEAGELFF. The chain couples TRBV12-5 to TRBJ2-2, with unresolved D. V lost 3 bases and J 6 bases, leaving 11 bases between the germline ends. The CDR3 is 14 residues long. Germline assignment: CDR1 LGHNT and CDR2 FRNRAP.

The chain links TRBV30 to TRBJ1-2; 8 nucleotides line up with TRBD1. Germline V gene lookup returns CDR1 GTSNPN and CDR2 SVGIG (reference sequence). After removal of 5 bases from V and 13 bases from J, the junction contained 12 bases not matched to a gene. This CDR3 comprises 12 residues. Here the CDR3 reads CAWEISTGTGTF. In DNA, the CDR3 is TGTGCCTGGGAGATCAGTACCGGGACAGGCACCTTC.

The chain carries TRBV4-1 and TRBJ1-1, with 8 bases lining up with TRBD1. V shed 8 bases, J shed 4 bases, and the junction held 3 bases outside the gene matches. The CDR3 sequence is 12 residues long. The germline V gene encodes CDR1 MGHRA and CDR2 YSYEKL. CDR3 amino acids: CASGQGSTEAFF. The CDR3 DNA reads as TGCGCCAGCGGACAGGGATCCACTGAAGCTTTCTTT.

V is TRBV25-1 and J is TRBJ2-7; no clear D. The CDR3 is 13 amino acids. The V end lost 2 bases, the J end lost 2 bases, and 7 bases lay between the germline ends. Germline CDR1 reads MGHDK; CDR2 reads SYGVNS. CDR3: CASSEGIPYEQYF. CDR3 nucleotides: TGTGCCAGCAGTGAAGGCATTCCCTACGAGCAGTACTTC.

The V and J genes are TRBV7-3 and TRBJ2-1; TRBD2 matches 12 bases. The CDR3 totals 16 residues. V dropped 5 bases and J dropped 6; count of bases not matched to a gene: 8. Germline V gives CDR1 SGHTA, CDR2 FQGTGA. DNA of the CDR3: TGTGCCAGCAGCCCAAGACTAGCGGGAGAGGGCAATGAGCAGTTCTTC. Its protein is CASSPRLAGEGNEQFF.

The CDR3 reads CASSYTGGRNQPQHF. The CDR3 DNA is TGTGCCAGCAGCTACACCGGGGGGCGGAATCAGCCCCAGCATTTT. The chain recombines TRBV6-5 with TRBJ1-5; possible D gene TRBD1, 6 bases. From germline, CDR1 is MNHEY and CDR2 SVGAGI. The V gene lost 6 bases and the J gene lost 4 bases, with 16 bases spanning the gap. The CDR3 is 15 amino acids.

The DNA of the CDR3 is TGTGCCAGCAGTTTAACAGGGGGGCGTTACAATGAGCAGTTCTTC. It is translated as CASSLTGGRYNEQFF. The chain links TRBV6-5 to TRBJ2-1; 8 nucleotides align to TRBD1. V lost 4 bases and J lost 4; bases outside the gene matches: 6. In germline, CDR1 is MNHEY, CDR2 SVGAGI. The CDR3 runs to 15 residues.

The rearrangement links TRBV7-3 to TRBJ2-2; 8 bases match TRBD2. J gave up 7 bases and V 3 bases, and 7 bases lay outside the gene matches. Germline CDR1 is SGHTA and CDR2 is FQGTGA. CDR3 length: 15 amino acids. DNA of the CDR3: TGTGCCAGCAGCTTTAATAGCGGGATTAACGGGGAGCTGTTTTTT. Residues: CASSFNSGINGELFF.

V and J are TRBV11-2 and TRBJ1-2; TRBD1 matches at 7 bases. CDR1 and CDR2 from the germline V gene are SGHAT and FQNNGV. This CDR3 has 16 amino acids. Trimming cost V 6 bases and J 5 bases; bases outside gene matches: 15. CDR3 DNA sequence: TGTGCCAGCAGTCCGGGACAGTTTATACCTCGGTATGGCTACACCTTC. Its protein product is CASSPGQFIPRYGYTF.

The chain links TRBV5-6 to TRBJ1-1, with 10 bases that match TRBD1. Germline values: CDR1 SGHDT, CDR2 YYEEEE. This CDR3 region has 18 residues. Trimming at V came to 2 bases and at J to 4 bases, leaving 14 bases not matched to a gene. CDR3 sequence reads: CASSFYPLNRDRGTEAFF. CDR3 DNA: TGTGCCAGCAGCTTTTATCCTTTAAACCGGGACAGGGGCACTGAAGCTTTCTTT.

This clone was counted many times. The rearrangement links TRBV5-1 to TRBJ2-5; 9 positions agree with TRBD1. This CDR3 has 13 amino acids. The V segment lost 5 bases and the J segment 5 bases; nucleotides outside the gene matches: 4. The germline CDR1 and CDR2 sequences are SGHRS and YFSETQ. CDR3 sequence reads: CASRVGQGETQYF. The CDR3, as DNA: TGCGCCAGCAGAGTTGGACAGGGGGAGACCCAGTACTTC.

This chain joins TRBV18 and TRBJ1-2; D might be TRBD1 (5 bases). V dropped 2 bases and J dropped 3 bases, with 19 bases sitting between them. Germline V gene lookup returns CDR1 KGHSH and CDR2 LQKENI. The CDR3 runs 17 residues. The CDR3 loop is CASSPYRQGSTDYGYTF. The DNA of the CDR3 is TGTGCCAGCTCACCATATCGCCAGGGATCAACCGACTATGGCTACACCTTC.

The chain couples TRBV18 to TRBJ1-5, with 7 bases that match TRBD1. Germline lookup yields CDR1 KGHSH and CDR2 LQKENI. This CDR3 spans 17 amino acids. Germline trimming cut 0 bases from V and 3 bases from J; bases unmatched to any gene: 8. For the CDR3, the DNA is TGTGCCAGCTCACCACCCATGACAGGGCGGTACAATCAGCCCCAGCATTTT. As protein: CASSPPMTGRYNQPQHF.